Below are 25 T cell receptor beta chains sequenced from a single sample in a study of beta chain features in type 1 diabetes (dated by TCRdb to 2016 to 2018). The method was the immunoSEQ multiplex PCR assay. The entire amount of isolated RNA was reverse transcribed using the High Capacity cDNA Reverse Transcription Kit, so the sequenced TCRB transcripts were expressed ones. TCRdb took this table from immuneACCESS and kept in-frame rearrangements with V and J called. Such tables lack part of the clones; where checked against another copy, unresolved V genes explain under half of the gap, and the rest is unexplained. Here the sample has some 410,000 clones; roughly an eighth occur a single time. 0.045% to 0.06% of the sample comes from the top ten. The specimen sequenced was naive CD4+ T cells from blood. Sample cell subset or site, as interpreted from the label and publication: true naive CD4+ T cells. The receptors shown here come from a woman aged 18-35 years in good health.

J is TRBJ1-1 and V is TRBV5-1; no definite D call. The V gene lost 0 bases and the J gene lost 5 bases, with 17 bases spanning the gap. CDR3 length: 16 amino acids. Germline V gives CDR1 SGHRS, CDR2 YFSETQ. The chain's CDR3 is CASSLEAVLRITEAFF. The CDR3 DNA sequence: TGCGCCAGCAGCTTGGAGGCGGTGTTGAGGATTACTGAAGCTTTCTTT.

The J gene is TRBJ1-1, the V gene TRBV4-3; D might be TRBD1 (5 bases). The CDR3 is made up of 14 amino acids. Per germline, CDR1 LGHNA and CDR2 YSLEER. V was shortened by 2 bases and J by 4 bases, with 11 bases between the two germline ends. CDR3 amino acids: CASSQNHRTTEAFF. The DNA of the CDR3 is TGCGCCAGCAGCCAAAACCACAGGACCACTGAAGCTTTCTTT.

This clone was seen more than once but under ten times. The chain has TRBV2 and TRBJ2-1; D possibly corresponds to TRBD2 (5 bases). This CDR3 is built from 15 residues. Germline CDR1 is SNHLY and CDR2 is FYNNEI. V shed 0 bases and J shed 3 bases, with 9 bases lying between them. In DNA, the CDR3 is TGTGCCAGCAGTGAAGCGGCTAGCAGCTACAATGAGCAGTTCTTC. Amino acid sequence: CASSEAASSYNEQFF.

This clone came up a few times. This sequence joins TRBV7-2 and TRBJ2-7; D not resolved. Germline CDR1 is SGHTA and CDR2 is FQGNSA. The CDR3 is 15 amino acids. V lost 6 bases to trimming and J lost 6 bases, with 21 bases between them. The CDR3 DNA reads TGTGCCAGCAGTCTCTCGTCGGGCGCCGGGCCCGAGCAGTACGTC. This sequence encodes CASSLSSGAGPEQYV.

The chain links TRBV9 to TRBJ2-4, with 11 bases matching TRBD1. Trimming cost V 4 bases and J 7 bases; bases outside gene matches: 7. This CDR3 region has 15 residues. CDR1 is SGDLS, CDR2 YYNGEE, per germline. Here the CDR3 reads CASSPPDRGQNIQYF. The CDR3 coding sequence is TGTGCCAGCAGCCCCCCGGACAGGGGGCAGAACATTCAGTACTTC.

This clone came up a few times. The rearrangement joins TRBV4-1 to TRBJ2-3; no clear D. Trimming took 2 bases from V and 0 from J, leaving 9 bases between them. CDR1 is MGHRA, CDR2 YSYEKL, per germline. The CDR3 covers 15 residues. The CDR3 loop is CASSQSGISTDTQYF. For the CDR3, the DNA is TGCGCCAGCAGCCAATCTGGAATCAGCACAGATACGCAGTATTTT.

There are a few counts of this clone. This chain links TRBV6-6 with TRBJ1-1; D ambiguous. The germline V gene encodes CDR1 MNHNY and CDR2 SVGAGI (reference sequence). This CDR3 is 14 amino acids long. Trimming took off 0 bases at V and 1 base at J, with 6 bases between the two ends. The CDR3 DNA sequence: TGTGCCAGCAGTTACTCAAGGGAGAACACTGAAGCTTTCTTT. Amino acids: CASSYSRENTEAFF.

The rearrangement links TRBV6-6 to TRBJ1-4, with 8 nucleotides matching TRBD1. The trim removed 6 bases at V and 5 bases at J, leaving 2 bases unmatched. The CDR3 is 13 residues long. The germline V gene has CDR1 MNHNY and CDR2 SVGAGI (reference sequence). The CDR3 DNA reads TGTGCCAGCAGCCGGACAGGGAATGAAAAACTGTTTTTT. Residues: CASSRTGNEKLFF.

This clone was counted a few times. The V and J genes are TRBV19 and TRBJ2-4, with D perhaps matching TRBD1 (5 bases). The CDR3 has 16 amino acids. The V gene lost 3 bases and the J gene lost 0 bases, with 12 bases spanning the gap. Germline lookup yields CDR1 LNHDA and CDR2 SQIVND (reference sequence). The CDR3, as DNA: TGTGCCAGTAGTATGCCCCAGGGTAAAGCCAAAAACATTCAGTACTTC. Translating it yields CASSMPQGKAKNIQYF.

In this sample, this clone turned up a few times. This rearrangement joins TRBV10-2 to TRBJ2-7, with 8 bases aligning to TRBD1. The CDR3 totals 14 residues. V lost 7 bases to trimming and J lost 4 bases; unmatched junction nucleotides: 9. Germline V gene data show CDR1 as WSHSY and CDR2 as SAAADI. The CDR3 DNA sequence: TGCGCCAGCACCCGGACAGGGCAGGGATACGAGCAGTACTTC. The encoded protein is CASTRTGQGYEQYF.

The J gene is TRBJ2-3, the V gene TRBV7-8; TRBD1 might be the D (6 bases). Germline CDR1 reads SGHVS; CDR2 reads FQNEAQ. CDR3 length: 17 residues. Trimming cost V 4 bases and J 7 bases, with 24 bases left between them. DNA for the CDR3: TGTGCCAGCAGCTCGGCGGTCAGGGGCCGCCCGGGTTATACGCAGTATTTT. This encodes CASSSAVRGRPGYTQYF.

The chain joins TRBV7-3 to TRBJ2-1; D unresolved. This CDR3 has 13 amino acids. Germline-derived CDR1 and CDR2 are SGHTA and FQGTGA. Trimming stripped 5 bases from V and 6 bases from J, with 11 bases between. The CDR3 reads CASSKSTLNEQFF. As DNA, the CDR3 is TGTGCCAGCAGCAAGTCAACCCTCAATGAGCAGTTCTTC.

The gene calls are TRBV7-2 and TRBJ2-7; D is perhaps TRBD2 (7 bases). CDR1 and CDR2 from the germline V gene are SGHTA and FQGNSA. This CDR3 is built from 14 residues. V lost 1 base and J 2 bases, leaving 9 bases between the germline ends. The CDR3 DNA reads as TGTGCCAGCAGCTTAGACGGGGGGCCCTACGAGCAGTACGTC. This encodes CASSLDGGPYEQYV.

V gene TRBV7-9 combines with J gene TRBJ1-5; 7 bases align to TRBD1. The trim removed 3 bases at V and 5 bases at J, leaving 4 bases unmatched. This CDR3 has 14 residues. Germline assignment: CDR1 SEHNR and CDR2 FQNEAQ (reference sequence). The CDR3 spells CASSLGQTDQPQHF. CDR3 bases: TGTGCCAGCAGCTTGGGACAGACCGATCAGCCCCAGCATTTT.

The genes are TRBV7-2 and TRBJ2-4; TRBD2 matches 9 bases. Unmatched junction bases numbered 13, after V lost 1 base and J lost 3 bases. The length of the CDR3 is 19 residues. Germline loops: CDR1 SGHTA, CDR2 FQGNSA. In DNA form, the CDR3 reads TGTGCCAGCAGCTTAGTGGCTAGCGGGACCAACCAGGGCAAAAACATTCAGTACTTC. As protein: CASSLVASGTNQGKNIQYF.

This clone was detected only a few times. This chain connects TRBV30 to TRBJ2-7; 15 bases are shared with TRBD2. CDR3 length equals 17 residues. Trimming cost V 1 base and J 2 bases; bases outside gene matches: 6. Germline lookup yields CDR1 GTSNPN and CDR2 SVGIG (reference sequence). The CDR3 reads CAWSAGRTSGRAYEQYF. In DNA, the CDR3 is TGTGCCTGGAGTGCGGGCCGGACTAGCGGGAGGGCCTACGAGCAGTACTTC. Complete variable domain (other parts from reference TRBV30 and TRBJ2-7): SQTIHQWPATLVQPVGSPLSLECTVEGTSNPNLYWYRQAAGRGLQLLFYSVGIGQISSEVPQNLSASRPQDRQFILSSKKLLLSDSGFYLCAWSAGRTSGRAYEQYFGPGTRLTVT.

V usage is TRBV7-6 and J usage is TRBJ1-2, with D possibly TRBD1 on 6 matching bases. The CDR3 spans 13 residues. Trimming removed 5 bases from V and 8 bases from J, with 15 bases in between. Germline CDR1 is SGHVS and CDR2 is FNYEAQ. CDR3 residues: CASSVNRAEGYTF. The CDR3 nucleotides read TGTGCCAGCAGCGTCAACAGGGCGGAAGGCTACACCTTC.

The table lists this clone with a few counts. The chain is built from TRBV5-1 and TRBJ2-1; no firm D call. Trimming removed 0 bases from V and 8 bases from J, with 12 bases in between. Looked up from germline, CDR1 is SGHRS and CDR2 is YFSETQ. The CDR3 has 14 amino acids. The CDR3 protein is CASSLGAGLHEQFF. In DNA form, the CDR3 reads TGCGCCAGCAGCTTGGGGGCCGGATTACATGAGCAGTTCTTC.

This clone was seen a handful of times. V is TRBV2 and J is TRBJ2-5; no definite D call. The germline gives CDR1 SNHLY, CDR2 FYNNEI. Trimming left V 3 bases short and J 5 bases short, with 7 bases between. There are 12 residues in the CDR3. The CDR3 coding sequence is TGTGCCAGCAGTGACCGGTACGAGACCCAGTACTTC. Amino acid sequence: CASSDRYETQYF.

This chain connects TRBV4-3 to TRBJ2-7; D might be TRBD1 or TRBD2, each matching 6 bases. Germline V lookup: CDR1 LGHNA, CDR2 YSLEER. V lost 1 base, J lost 7 bases, and 17 bases lay in between. CDR3 length: 15 amino acids. In DNA, the CDR3 is TGCGCCAGCAGCCAAGGCCGGGGGCGCTGGAGTGAGCAGTACTTC. It codes for CASSQGRGRWSEQYF.

This clone was counted a few times. CDR3 in amino acids: CATSRDSSGRGNIQYF. Here the CDR3 DNA reads TGTGCCACCAGCAGAGATTCTAGCGGGAGGGGAAACATTCAGTACTTC. V is TRBV15 and J is TRBJ2-4; 12 bases map to TRBD2. The CDR3 sequence is 16 residues long. CDR1 is LNHNV and CDR2 is YYDKDF in the germline V gene (reference sequence). Losses at the gene ends were 0 bases for V and 6 bases for J; bases not matched to a gene: 3. The full variable domain, rest sourced from reference TRBV15 and TRBJ2-4, is DAMVIQNPRYQVTQFGKPVTLSCSQTLNHNVMYWYQQKSSQAPKLLFHYYDKDFNNEADTPDNFQSRRPNTSFCFLDIRSPGLGDTAMYLCATSRDSSGRGNIQYFGAGTRLSVL.

Only a few counts were recorded for this clone. This sample also contains other DNA sequences that code for the same CDR3. The J gene is TRBJ2-3, the V gene TRBV5-1; 10 bases map to TRBD1. The V and J ends lost 4 bases and 3 bases, in that order; junction bases with no gene match: 2. Germline CDR1 and CDR2: SGHRS and YFSETQ. The CDR3 has 14 amino acids. CDR3 amino acids: CASSRTGGTDTQYF. Written as DNA, the CDR3 is TGCGCCAGCAGCCGGACAGGGGGTACAGATACGCAGTATTTT.

The V gene is TRBV2, the J gene TRBJ1-2; no clear D. V gave up 9 bases and J gave up 4 bases, with 6 bases separating them. The CDR3 extends over 10 amino acids. The germline V gene has CDR1 SNHLY and CDR2 FYNNEI. The CDR3 DNA follows: TGTGCCAGTGCGATCTATGGCTACACCTTC. This sequence encodes CASAIYGYTF.

This clone was detected only a few times. CDR3 sequence (DNA): TGTGCCAGCAGCTTTAACGCTGGGCAAGAGACCCAGTACTTC. Protein sequence: CASSFNAGQETQYF. This chain uses TRBV7-3 with TRBJ2-5; D ambiguous. V dropped 3 bases and J dropped 2 bases, with 10 bases sitting between them. This CDR3 has 14 residues. CDR1 and CDR2 (germline): SGHTA, FQGTGA.

This clone was seen a handful of times. The genes are TRBV4-3 and TRBJ2-7, with 11 bases fitting TRBD1. Losses at the gene ends were 0 bases for V and 1 base for J; bases not matched to a gene: 2. CDR1 and CDR2 (germline): LGHNA, YSLEER. The CDR3 contains 16 residues. CDR3 region: CASSQEGQGDSYEQYV. The CDR3 nucleotides read TGCGCCAGCAGCCAAGAGGGACAGGGGGATTCCTACGAGCAGTACGTC.